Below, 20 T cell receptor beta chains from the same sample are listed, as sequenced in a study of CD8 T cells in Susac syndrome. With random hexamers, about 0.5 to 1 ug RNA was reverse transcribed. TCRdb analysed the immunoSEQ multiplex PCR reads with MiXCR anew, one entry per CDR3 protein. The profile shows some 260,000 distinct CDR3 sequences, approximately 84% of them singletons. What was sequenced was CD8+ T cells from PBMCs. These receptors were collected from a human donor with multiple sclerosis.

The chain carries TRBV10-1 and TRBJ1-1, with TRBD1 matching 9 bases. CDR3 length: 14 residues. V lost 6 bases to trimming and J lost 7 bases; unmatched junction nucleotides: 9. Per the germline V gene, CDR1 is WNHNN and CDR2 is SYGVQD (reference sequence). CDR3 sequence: CASRRDRETGEAFF. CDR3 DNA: TGCGCCAGCAGGAGGGACAGGGAGACGGGTGAAGCTTTCTTT.

Here the CDR3 DNA reads TGTGCCAGCAGTGGCCAGGAAGCTTTCTTT. The encoded protein is CASSGQEAFF. The genes are TRBV25-1 and TRBJ1-1; unclear D gene. Germline-derived CDR1 and CDR2 are MGHDK and SYGVNS. The CDR3 contains 10 residues. V shed 4 bases and J shed 8 bases, with 5 bases lying between them.

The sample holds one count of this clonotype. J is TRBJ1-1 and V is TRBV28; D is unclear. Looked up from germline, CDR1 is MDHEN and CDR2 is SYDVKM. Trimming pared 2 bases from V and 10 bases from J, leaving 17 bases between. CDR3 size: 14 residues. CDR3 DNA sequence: TGTGCCAGCAGTTTAAGTGGACCCCTAAGCGGAGCTTTCTTT. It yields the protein CASSLSGPLSGAFF.

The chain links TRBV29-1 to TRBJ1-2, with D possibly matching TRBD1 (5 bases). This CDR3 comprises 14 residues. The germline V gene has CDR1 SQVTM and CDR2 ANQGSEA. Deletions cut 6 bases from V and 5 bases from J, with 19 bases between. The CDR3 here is CSVDLRVMGYGYTF. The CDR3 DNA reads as TGCAGCGTAGATCTCAGGGTGATGGGGTATGGCTACACCTTC.

CDR3 sequence: CASSLSPGLGETQYF. CDR3 nucleotides: TGTGCCAGCAGTTTAAGCCCGGGCCTCGGAGAGACCCAGTACTTC. The rearrangement uses TRBV27 and TRBJ2-5; D is uncertain. Trimming removed 2 bases at V and 4 bases at J, with 14 bases between. This CDR3 has 15 residues. Per germline, CDR1 MNHEY and CDR2 SMNVEV (reference sequence).

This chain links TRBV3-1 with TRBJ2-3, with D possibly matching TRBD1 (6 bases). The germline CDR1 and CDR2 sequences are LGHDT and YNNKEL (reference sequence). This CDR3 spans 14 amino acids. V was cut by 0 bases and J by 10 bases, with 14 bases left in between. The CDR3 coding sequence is TGTGCCAGCAGCCAAGAAGGACTCAGGGGCGCGCAGTATTTT. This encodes CASSQEGLRGAQYF.

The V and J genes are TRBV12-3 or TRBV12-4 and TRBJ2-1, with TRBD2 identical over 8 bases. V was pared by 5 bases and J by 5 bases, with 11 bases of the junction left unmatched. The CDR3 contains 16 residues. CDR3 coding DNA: TGTGCCAGCAGTCCGCGCGGTAGCGGGGAAGACAATGAGCAGTTCTTC. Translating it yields CASSPRGSGEDNEQFF.

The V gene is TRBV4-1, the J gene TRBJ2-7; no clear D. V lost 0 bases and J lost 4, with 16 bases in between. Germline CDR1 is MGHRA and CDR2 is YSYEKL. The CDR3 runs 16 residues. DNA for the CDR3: TGCGCCAGCAGCCAAGATAGTATTGAGGCGCAGTACGAGCAGTACTTC. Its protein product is CASSQDSIEAQYEQYF.

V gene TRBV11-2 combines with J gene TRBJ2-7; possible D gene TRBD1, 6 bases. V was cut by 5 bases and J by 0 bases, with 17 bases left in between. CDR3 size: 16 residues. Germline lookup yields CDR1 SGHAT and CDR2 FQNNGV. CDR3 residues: CASSTRDTRSSYEQYF. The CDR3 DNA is TGTGCCAGCAGCACCCGGGACACCAGAAGCTCCTACGAGCAGTACTTC.

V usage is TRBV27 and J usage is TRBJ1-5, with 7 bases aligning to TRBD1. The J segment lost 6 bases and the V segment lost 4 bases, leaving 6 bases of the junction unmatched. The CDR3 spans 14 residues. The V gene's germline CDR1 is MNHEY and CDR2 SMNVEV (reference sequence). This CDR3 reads CASSYTGEAQPQHF. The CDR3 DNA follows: TGTGCCAGCAGTTACACAGGGGAGGCTCAGCCCCAGCATTTT.

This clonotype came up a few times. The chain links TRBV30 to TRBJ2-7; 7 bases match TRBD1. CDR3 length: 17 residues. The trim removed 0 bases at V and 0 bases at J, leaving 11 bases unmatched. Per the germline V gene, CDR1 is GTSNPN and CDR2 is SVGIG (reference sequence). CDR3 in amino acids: CAWSVPRQGASSYEQYF. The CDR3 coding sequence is TGTGCCTGGAGTGTACCCCGACAGGGTGCCTCCTCCTACGAGCAGTACTTC. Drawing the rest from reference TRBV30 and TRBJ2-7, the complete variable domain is SQTIHQWPATLVQPVGSPLSLECTVEGTSNPNLYWYRQAAGRGLQLLFYSVGIGQISSEVPQNLSASRPQDRQFILSSKKLLLSDSGFYLCAWSVPRQGASSYEQYFGPGTRLTVT.

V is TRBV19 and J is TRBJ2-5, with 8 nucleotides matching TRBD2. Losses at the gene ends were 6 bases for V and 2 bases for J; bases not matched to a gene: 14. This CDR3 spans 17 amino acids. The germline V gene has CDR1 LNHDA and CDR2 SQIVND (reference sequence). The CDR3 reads CASSTDPAGEDQETQYF. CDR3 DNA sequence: TGTGCCAGTAGCACCGACCCAGCGGGAGAGGATCAAGAGACCCAGTACTTC.

In DNA form, the CDR3 reads TGTGCCAGCAGCCAAGTCCAGTGGCCAGATACGCAGTATTTT. It codes for CASSQVQWPDTQYF. V and J are TRBV3-1 and TRBJ2-3; D call uncertain. V was cut by 1 base and J by 4 bases, with 9 bases left in between. The CDR3 extends over 14 amino acids. Germline CDR1 LGHDT, CDR2 YNNKEL (reference sequence).

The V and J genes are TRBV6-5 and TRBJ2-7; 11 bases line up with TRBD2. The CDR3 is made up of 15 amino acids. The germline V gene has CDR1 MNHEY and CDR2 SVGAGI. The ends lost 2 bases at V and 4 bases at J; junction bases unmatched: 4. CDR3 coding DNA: TGTGCCAGCAGTTACGGTACTAGCGGGAGATACGAGCAGTACTTC. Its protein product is CASSYGTSGRYEQYF.

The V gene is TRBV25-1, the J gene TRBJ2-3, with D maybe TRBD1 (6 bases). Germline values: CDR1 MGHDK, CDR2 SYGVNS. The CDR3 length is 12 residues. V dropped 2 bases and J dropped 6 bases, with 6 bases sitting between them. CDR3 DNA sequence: TGTGCCAGCAGTGAAAGGGGGGATACGCAGTATTTT. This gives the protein CASSERGDTQYF.

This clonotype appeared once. The CDR3 DNA reads TGCAGTGCCGGACAGCGGGACACTGAAGCTTTCTTT. Its translation: CSAGQRDTEAFF. The chain recombines TRBV20-1 with TRBJ1-1, with D tentatively TRBD1 (6 bases). This CDR3 has 12 residues. The V gene's germline CDR1 is DFQATT and CDR2 SNEGSKA (reference sequence). The V and J ends lost 6 bases and 3 bases respectively, with 11 bases between them.

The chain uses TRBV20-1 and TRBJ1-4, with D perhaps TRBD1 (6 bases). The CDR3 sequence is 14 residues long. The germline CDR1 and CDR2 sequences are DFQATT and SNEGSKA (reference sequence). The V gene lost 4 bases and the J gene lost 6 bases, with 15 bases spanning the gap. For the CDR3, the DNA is TGCAGTGCTAATACGTTACAGGGTGATGAAAAACTGTTTTTT. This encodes CSANTLQGDEKLFF.

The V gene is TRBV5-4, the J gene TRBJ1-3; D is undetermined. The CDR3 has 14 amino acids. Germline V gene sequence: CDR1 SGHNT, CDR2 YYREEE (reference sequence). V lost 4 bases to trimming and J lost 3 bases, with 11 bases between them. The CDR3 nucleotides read TGTGCCAGCAGCCAGCGCCCCGTTGGAAACACCATATATTTT. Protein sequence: CASSQRPVGNTIYF.

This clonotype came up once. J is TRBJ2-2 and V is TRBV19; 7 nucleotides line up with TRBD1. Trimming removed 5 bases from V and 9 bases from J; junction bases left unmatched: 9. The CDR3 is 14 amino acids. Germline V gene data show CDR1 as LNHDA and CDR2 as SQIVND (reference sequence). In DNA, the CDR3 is TGTGCCAGTAGTCAAACGTCGACAGGGCGGGAGCTGTTTTTT. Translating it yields CASSQTSTGRELFF.

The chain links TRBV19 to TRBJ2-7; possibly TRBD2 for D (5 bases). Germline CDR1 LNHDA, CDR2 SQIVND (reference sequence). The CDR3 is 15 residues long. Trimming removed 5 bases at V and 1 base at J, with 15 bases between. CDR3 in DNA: TGTGCCAGTAGTGCCCTACCGGGGTCATCCTACGAGCAGTACTTC. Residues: CASSALPGSSYEQYF.